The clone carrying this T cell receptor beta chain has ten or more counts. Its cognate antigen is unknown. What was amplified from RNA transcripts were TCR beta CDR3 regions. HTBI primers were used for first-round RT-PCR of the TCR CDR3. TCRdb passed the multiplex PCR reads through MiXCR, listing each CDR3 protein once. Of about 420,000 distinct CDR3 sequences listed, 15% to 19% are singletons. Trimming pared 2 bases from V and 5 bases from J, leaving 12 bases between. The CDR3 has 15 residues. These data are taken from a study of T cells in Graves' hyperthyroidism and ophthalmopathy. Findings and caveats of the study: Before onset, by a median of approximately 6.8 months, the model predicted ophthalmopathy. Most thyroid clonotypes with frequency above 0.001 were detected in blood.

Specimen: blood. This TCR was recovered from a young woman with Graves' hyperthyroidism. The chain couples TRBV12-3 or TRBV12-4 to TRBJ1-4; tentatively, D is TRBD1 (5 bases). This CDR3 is CASSLRGGANEKLFF. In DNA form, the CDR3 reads TGTGCCAGCAGTTTAAGAGGAGGGGCCAATGAAAAACTGTTTTTT.